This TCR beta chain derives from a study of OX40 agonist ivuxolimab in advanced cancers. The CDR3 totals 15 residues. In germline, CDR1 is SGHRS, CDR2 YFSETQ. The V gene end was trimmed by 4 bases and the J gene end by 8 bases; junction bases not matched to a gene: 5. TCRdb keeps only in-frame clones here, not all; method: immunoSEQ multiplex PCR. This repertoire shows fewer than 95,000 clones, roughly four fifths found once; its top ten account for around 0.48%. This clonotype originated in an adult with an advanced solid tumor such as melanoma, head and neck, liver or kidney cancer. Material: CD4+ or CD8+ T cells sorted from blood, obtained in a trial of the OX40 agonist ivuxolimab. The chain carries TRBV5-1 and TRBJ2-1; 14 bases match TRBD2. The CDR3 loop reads CASSQGLAGVDEQFF. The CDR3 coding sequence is TGCGCCAGCAGCCAGGGACTAGCGGGGGTGGATGAGCAGTTCTTC.